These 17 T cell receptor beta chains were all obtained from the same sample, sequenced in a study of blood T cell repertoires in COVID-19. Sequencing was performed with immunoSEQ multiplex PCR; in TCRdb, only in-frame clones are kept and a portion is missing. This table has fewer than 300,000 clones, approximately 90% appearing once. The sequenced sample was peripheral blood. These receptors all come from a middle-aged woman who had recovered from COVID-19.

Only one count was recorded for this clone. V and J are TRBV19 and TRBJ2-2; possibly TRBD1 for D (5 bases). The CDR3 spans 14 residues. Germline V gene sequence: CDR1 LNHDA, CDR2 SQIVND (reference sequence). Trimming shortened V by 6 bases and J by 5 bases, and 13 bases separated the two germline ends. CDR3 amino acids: CASSQQAVTGELFF. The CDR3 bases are TGTGCCAGTAGCCAACAGGCGGTGACCGGGGAGCTGTTTTTT.

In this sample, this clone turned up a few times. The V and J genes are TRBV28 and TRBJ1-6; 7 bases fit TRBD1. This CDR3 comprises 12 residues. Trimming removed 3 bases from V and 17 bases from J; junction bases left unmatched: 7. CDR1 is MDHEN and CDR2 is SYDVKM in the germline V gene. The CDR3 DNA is TGTGCCAGCAGTTTCCTCCAGGGGGAGTTCCACTTT. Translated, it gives CASSFLQGEFHF.

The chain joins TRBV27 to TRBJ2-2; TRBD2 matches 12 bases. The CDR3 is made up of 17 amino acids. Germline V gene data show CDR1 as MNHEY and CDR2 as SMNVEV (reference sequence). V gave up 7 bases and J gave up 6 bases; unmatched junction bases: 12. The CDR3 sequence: CASTRDGLAGRAGELFF. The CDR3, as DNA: TGTGCCAGCACCCGAGACGGACTAGCGGGAAGGGCCGGGGAGCTGTTTTTT.

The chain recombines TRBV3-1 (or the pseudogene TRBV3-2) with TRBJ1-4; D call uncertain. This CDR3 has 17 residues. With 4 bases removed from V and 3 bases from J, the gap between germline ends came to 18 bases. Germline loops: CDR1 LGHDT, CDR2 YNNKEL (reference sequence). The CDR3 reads CASSRGVGLSANEKLFF. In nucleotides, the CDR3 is TGTGCCAGCAGCCGCGGGGTGGGGTTGAGTGCTAATGAAAAACTGTTTTTT.

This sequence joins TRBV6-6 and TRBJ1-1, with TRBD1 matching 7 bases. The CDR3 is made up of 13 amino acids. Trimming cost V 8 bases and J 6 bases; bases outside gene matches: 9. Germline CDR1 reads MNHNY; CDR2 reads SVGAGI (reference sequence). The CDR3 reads CASGQTGDPEAFF. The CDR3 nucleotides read TGTGCCAGCGGCCAAACAGGGGACCCTGAAGCTTTCTTT.

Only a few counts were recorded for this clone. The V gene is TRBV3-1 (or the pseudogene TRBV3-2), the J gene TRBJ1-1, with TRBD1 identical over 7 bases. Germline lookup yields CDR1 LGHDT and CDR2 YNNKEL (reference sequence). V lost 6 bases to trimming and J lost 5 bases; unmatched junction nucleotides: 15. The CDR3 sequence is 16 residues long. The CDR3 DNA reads TGTGCCAGCAGTCCAACCCCCTCGACAGGGTGGACTGAAGCTTTCTTT. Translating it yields CASSPTPSTGWTEAFF.

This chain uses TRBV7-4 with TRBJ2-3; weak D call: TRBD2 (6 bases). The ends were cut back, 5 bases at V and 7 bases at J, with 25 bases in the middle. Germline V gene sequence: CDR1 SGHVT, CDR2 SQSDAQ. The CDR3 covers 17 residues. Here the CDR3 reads CASSPTCGGDQSHTQYF. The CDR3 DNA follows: TGTGCCAGCAGCCCAACGTGTGGCGGGGACCAGTCTCATACGCAGTATTTT.

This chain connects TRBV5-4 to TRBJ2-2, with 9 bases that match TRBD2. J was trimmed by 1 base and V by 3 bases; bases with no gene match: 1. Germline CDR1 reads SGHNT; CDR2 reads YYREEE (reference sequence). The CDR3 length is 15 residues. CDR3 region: CASSSTSGNTGELFF. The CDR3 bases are TGTGCCAGCAGCTCGACTAGCGGGAACACCGGGGAGCTGTTTTTT. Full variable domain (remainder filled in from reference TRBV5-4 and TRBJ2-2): ETGVTQSPTHLIKTRGQQVTLRCSSQSGHNTVSWYQQALGQGPQFIFQYYREEENGRGNFPPRFSGLQFPNYSSELNVNALELDDSALYLCASSSTSGNTGELFFGEGSRLTVL.

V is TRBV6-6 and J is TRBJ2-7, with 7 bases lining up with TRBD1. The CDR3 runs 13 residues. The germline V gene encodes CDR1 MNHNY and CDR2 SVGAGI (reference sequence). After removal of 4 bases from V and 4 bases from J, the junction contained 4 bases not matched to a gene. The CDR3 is CASSLRQGYEQYV. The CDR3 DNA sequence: TGTGCCAGCAGTTTGAGACAGGGATACGAGCAGTACGTC.

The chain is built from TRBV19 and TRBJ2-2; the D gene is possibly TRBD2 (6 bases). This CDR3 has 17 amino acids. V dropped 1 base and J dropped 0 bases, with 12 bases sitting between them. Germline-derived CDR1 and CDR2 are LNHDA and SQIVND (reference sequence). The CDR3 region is CASSIGRGLANTGELFF. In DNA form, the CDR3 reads TGTGCCAGTAGTATAGGGCGGGGACTCGCGAACACCGGGGAGCTGTTTTTT. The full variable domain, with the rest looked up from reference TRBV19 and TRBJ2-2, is DGGITQSPKYLFRKEGQNVTLSCEQNLNHDAMYWYRQDPGQGLRLIYYSQIVNDFQKGDIAEGYSVSREKKESFPLTVTSAQKNPTAFYLCASSIGRGLANTGELFFGEGSRLTVL.

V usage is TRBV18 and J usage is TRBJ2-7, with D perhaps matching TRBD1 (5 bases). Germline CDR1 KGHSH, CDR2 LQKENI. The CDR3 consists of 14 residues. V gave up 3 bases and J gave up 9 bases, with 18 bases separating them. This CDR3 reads CASSPPDRSGRQYF. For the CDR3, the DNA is TGTGCCAGCTCACCCCCCGACAGATCCGGTAGGCAGTACTTC.

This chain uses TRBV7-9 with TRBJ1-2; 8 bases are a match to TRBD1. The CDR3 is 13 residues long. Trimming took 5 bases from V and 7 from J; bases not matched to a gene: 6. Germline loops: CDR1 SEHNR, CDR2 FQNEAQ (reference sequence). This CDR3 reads CASSPQGDPGYTF. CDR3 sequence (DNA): TGTGCCAGCAGCCCACAGGGGGACCCTGGCTACACCTTC.

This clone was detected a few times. The CDR3: CASTTGTGLNYGYTF. For the CDR3, the DNA is TGTGCCAGCACCACCGGGACAGGGCTGAACTATGGCTACACCTTC. The V gene is TRBV6-5, the J gene TRBJ1-2, with 9 nucleotides matching TRBD1. The CDR3 has 15 residues. J was trimmed by 2 bases and V by 7 bases; bases with no gene match: 8. CDR1 and CDR2 (germline): MNHEY, SVGAGI.

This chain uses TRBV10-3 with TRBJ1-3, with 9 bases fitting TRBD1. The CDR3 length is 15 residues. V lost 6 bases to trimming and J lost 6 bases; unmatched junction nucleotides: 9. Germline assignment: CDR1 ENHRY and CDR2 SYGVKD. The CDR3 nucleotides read TGTGCCATCAGCCGCGGGGGACAGGGACAAAACACCATATATTTT. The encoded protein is CAISRGGQGQNTIYF.

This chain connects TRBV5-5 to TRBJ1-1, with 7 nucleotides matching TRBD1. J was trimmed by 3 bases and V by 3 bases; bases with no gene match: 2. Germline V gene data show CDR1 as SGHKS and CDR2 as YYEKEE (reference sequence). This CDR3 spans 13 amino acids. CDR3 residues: CASSWDSHTEAFF. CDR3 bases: TGTGCCAGCAGCTGGGACAGCCACACTGAAGCTTTCTTT. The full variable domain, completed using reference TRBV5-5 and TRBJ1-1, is DAGVTQSPTHLIKTRGQQVTLRCSPISGHKSVSWYQQVLGQGPQFIFQYYEKEERGRGNFPDRFSARQFPNYSSELNVNALLLGDSALYLCASSWDSHTEAFFGQGTRLTVV.

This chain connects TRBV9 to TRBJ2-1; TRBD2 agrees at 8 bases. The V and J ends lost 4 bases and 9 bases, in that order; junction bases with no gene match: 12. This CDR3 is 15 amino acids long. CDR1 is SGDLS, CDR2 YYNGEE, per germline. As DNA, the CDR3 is TGTGCCAGCAGCTCCCAAGCGGGAGCGGGAGTTGAGCAGTTCTTC. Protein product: CASSSQAGAGVEQFF.

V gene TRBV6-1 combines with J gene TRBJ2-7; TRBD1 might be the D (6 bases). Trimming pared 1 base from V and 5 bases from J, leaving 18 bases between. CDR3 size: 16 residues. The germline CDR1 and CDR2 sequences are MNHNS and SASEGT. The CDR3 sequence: CASSEEWTGHPHEQYF. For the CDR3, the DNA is TGTGCCAGCAGTGAAGAGTGGACGGGACACCCCCACGAGCAGTACTTC.